Presented here are 23 T cell receptor beta chains from one specimen sequenced in a study of cytomegalovirus exposure and HLA in healthy donors. TCRdb's table, derived via immunoSEQ multiplex PCR, lists solely in-frame clones and lacks some. Among 100,000 to 150,000 clones listed, about 93% were seen once. The sample was PBMCs. The receptor set was obtained from a woman aged 18-35 years in good health and CMV-seronegative.

The rearrangement links TRBV5-5 to TRBJ1-2; TRBD1 might be the D (6 bases). Trimming removed 0 bases from V and 8 bases from J, with 11 bases in between. The germline CDR1 and CDR2 sequences are SGHKS and YYEKEE (reference sequence). This CDR3 comprises 13 residues. As DNA, the CDR3 is TGTGCCAGCAGCTTGGTGGCAGGGGAGGGCTACACCTTC. It is translated as CASSLVAGEGYTF.

The chain joins TRBV2 to TRBJ2-7; perhaps TRBD2 as D (6 bases). The CDR3 loop spans 13 amino acids. CDR1 and CDR2 (germline): SNHLY, FYNNEI. V lost 10 bases and J lost 6, with 19 bases in between. The CDR3 DNA is TGTGCCACCCGAGACGGGGGAATGGGCGAGCAGTACTTC. Protein product: CATRDGGMGEQYF.

J is TRBJ1-2 and V is TRBV30; D possibly corresponds to TRBD1 (6 bases). CDR3 length equals 15 residues. Germline CDR1 reads GTSNPN; CDR2 reads SVGIG (reference sequence). V was trimmed by 1 base and J by 0 bases, leaving 12 bases between them. CDR3 amino acids: CAWSEQGLANYGYTF. The CDR3 nucleotides read TGTGCCTGGAGTGAACAGGGTCTAGCTAACTATGGCTACACCTTC. Filled out from reference TRBV30 and TRBJ1-2, the complete variable domain reads SQTIHQWPATLVQPVGSPLSLECTVEGTSNPNLYWYRQAAGRGLQLLFYSVGIGQISSEVPQNLSASRPQDRQFILSSKKLLLSDSGFYLCAWSEQGLANYGYTFGSGTRLTVV.

The genes are TRBV6-5 and TRBJ1-1, with 8 bases fitting TRBD1. J gave up 5 bases and V 5 bases, and 7 bases lay outside the gene matches. The CDR3 covers 14 residues. The germline CDR1 and CDR2 sequences are MNHEY and SVGAGI. This CDR3 is CASSPRQGRTEAFF. The CDR3 coding sequence is TGTGCCAGCAGTCCCCGACAGGGGAGGACTGAAGCTTTCTTT.

The V gene is TRBV7-3, the J gene TRBJ2-2, with 12 nucleotides matching TRBD2. The germline CDR1 and CDR2 sequences are SGHTA and FQGTGA. This CDR3 is 15 amino acids long. Germline trimming cut 4 bases from V and 5 bases from J; bases unmatched to any gene: 2. The CDR3 here is CASSSTSGGTGELFF. The CDR3 coding sequence is TGTGCCAGCAGCTCGACTAGCGGGGGTACCGGGGAGCTGTTTTTT.

This chain uses TRBV28 with TRBJ2-7, with 10 bases that match TRBD1. The CDR3 contains 15 residues. V was clipped by 10 bases and J by 3 bases; unmatched bases: 12. The germline CDR1 and CDR2 sequences are MDHEN and SYDVKM. The CDR3 sequence is CATKRQGALIYEQYF. DNA of the CDR3: TGTGCCACCAAACGACAGGGGGCGCTTATCTACGAGCAGTACTTC. Supplemented by reference TRBV28 and TRBJ2-7, the full variable domain reads DVKVTQSSRYLVKRTGEKVFLECVQDMDHENMFWYRQDPGLGLRLIYFSYDVKMKEKGDIPEGYSVSREKKERFSLILESASTNQTSMYLCATKRQGALIYEQYFGPGTRLTVT.

This clone was counted once. The chain recombines TRBV5-1 with TRBJ1-1; TRBD1 matches at 7 bases. The J segment lost 3 bases and the V segment lost 1 base, leaving 3 bases of the junction unmatched. This CDR3 has 14 residues. Germline lookup yields CDR1 SGHRS and CDR2 YFSETQ. The CDR3 DNA follows: TGCGCCAGCAGCTTGCGACAGGGAGACACTGAAGCTTTCTTT. Protein product: CASSLRQGDTEAFF.

J is TRBJ2-1 and V is TRBV6-1, with D hard to call. V was pared by 2 bases and J by 10 bases, with 12 bases between. This CDR3 contains 13 residues. CDR1 MNHNS and CDR2 SASEGT come from the germline V gene. The DNA of the CDR3 is TGTGCCAGCAGTGAACTGCAGGTGTCGGAGCAGTTCTTC. Protein sequence: CASSELQVSEQFF.

CDR3 sequence (DNA): TGTGCCAGCACCCTGCGGTCCCGCTCCCACTATGGCTACACCTTC. It yields the protein CASTLRSRSHYGYTF. The gene calls are TRBV5-4 and TRBJ1-2; D not resolved. Germline CDR1 SGHNT, CDR2 YYREEE (reference sequence). V was shortened by 6 bases and J by 3 bases, with 18 bases between the two germline ends. CDR3 length: 15 residues.

In its sample, this clone was seen a few times. The chain carries TRBV6-6 and TRBJ2-7, with TRBD2 matching over 10 bases. The CDR3 extends over 14 amino acids. The ends lost 6 bases at V and 4 bases at J; junction bases unmatched: 6. CDR1 and CDR2 from the germline V gene are MNHNY and SVGAGI (reference sequence). CDR3 in amino acids: CASRAAGLAYEQYF. The CDR3 DNA follows: TGTGCCAGCAGGGCCGCGGGACTAGCGTACGAGCAGTACTTC.

J is TRBJ1-1 and V is TRBV6-1; 8 positions agree with TRBD1. The CDR3 consists of 13 residues. With V trimmed by 5 bases and J by 8 bases, 7 bases remained unmatched. Germline-derived CDR1 and CDR2 are MNHNS and SASEGT. DNA of the CDR3: TGTGCCAGCAGTACCCGGACAGGGACAGAAGCTTTCTTT. Translating it yields CASSTRTGTEAFF.

This chain connects TRBV6-5 to TRBJ2-1, with a possible D match to TRBD2 (6 bases). Germline CDR1 and CDR2: MNHEY and SVGAGI. The CDR3 runs to 16 residues. Trimming pared 4 bases from V and 2 bases from J, leaving 15 bases between. CDR3 residues: CASSLDGDSAYNEQFF. CDR3 in DNA: TGTGCCAGCAGTTTAGACGGGGACTCAGCCTACAATGAGCAGTTCTTC.

This chain connects TRBV28 to TRBJ1-2, with D possibly TRBD1 on 6 matching bases. V was cut by 2 bases and J by 8 bases, with 21 bases left in between. The CDR3 consists of 16 residues. Germline loops: CDR1 MDHEN, CDR2 SYDVKM. DNA for the CDR3: TGTGCCAGCAGTTTAGTCACCTCAGGGGTTCAAATGGGCTACACCTTC. It is translated as CASSLVTSGVQMGYTF.

The chain employs TRBV2 and TRBJ2-3; TRBD2 aligns across 9 bases. Germline-derived CDR1 and CDR2 are SNHLY and FYNNEI. The CDR3 is 16 residues long. With V trimmed by 9 bases and J by 4 bases, 14 bases remained unmatched. CDR3 DNA sequence: TGTGCCAGTCGCCGGGCGGGGGGGCCCGTGGCAGATACGCAGTATTTT. Encoded protein: CASRRAGGPVADTQYF.

The rearrangement uses TRBV13 and TRBJ1-2; weak D call: TRBD1 (5 bases). Trimming removed 2 bases from V and 2 bases from J, with 9 bases in between. Germline V gives CDR1 PRHDT, CDR2 FYEKMQ (reference sequence). This CDR3 has 14 amino acids. The CDR3 nucleotides are TGTGCCAGCAGCTTACTGGCAGGGAACTATGGCTACACCTTC. Encoded protein: CASSLLAGNYGYTF.

This clone was recorded once. This CDR3 reads CASSEAGAGQPQHF. In DNA form, the CDR3 reads TGTGCCAGCAGTGAGGCGGGGGCGGGTCAGCCCCAGCATTTT. The V call is TRBV6-1, the J call TRBJ1-5; TRBD1 might be the D (6 bases). V was clipped by 3 bases and J by 6 bases, with 12 bases between them. CDR1 MNHNS and CDR2 SASEGT come from the germline V gene. The CDR3 runs 14 residues.

V is TRBV30 and J is TRBJ2-5; no clear D gene. V lost 0 bases and J lost 4, with 6 bases in between. The CDR3 has 12 residues. The germline V gene encodes CDR1 GTSNPN and CDR2 SVGIG (reference sequence). The DNA for the CDR3 is TGTGCCTGGAGTGTATACTCAGAGACCCAGTACTTC. Its protein product is CAWSVYSETQYF. Combining the CDR3 with reference TRBV30 and TRBJ2-5 gives the whole variable domain SQTIHQWPATLVQPVGSPLSLECTVEGTSNPNLYWYRQAAGRGLQLLFYSVGIGQISSEVPQNLSASRPQDRQFILSSKKLLLSDSGFYLCAWSVYSETQYFGPGTRLLVL.

This chain joins TRBV11-2 and TRBJ1-3; no definite D call. V lost 4 bases and J 4 bases, leaving 5 bases between the germline ends. CDR1 and CDR2 from the germline V gene are SGHAT and FQNNGV. The CDR3 has 12 amino acids. CDR3 residues: CASSYGGNTIYF. CDR3 nucleotides: TGTGCCAGCAGCTACGGGGGAAACACCATATATTTT. The full variable domain, rest sourced from reference TRBV11-2 and TRBJ1-3, is EAGVAQSPRYKIIEKRQSVAFWCNPISGHATLYWYQQILGQGPKLLIQFQNNGVVDDSQLPKDRFSAERLKGVDSTLKIQPAKLEDSAVYLCASSYGGNTIYFGEGSWLTVV.

The J gene is TRBJ2-6, the V gene TRBV7-6, with 7 bases matching TRBD1. V shed 2 bases, J shed 0 bases, and the junction held 7 bases outside the gene matches. Germline CDR1 SGHVS, CDR2 FNYEAQ. There are 18 residues in the CDR3. CDR3 coding DNA: TGTGCCAGCAGCTTATCCAGGACAGGAGGCTCTGGGGCCAACGTCCTGACTTTC. It is translated as CASSLSRTGGSGANVLTF.

This chain connects TRBV19 to TRBJ2-2, with D uncertain. The length of the CDR3 is 15 residues. V was pared by 5 bases and J by 1 base, with 11 bases between. Germline V lookup: CDR1 LNHDA, CDR2 SQIVND (reference sequence). The DNA of the CDR3 is TGTGCCAGTAGTTTCTTCGGCGGGAACACCGGGGAGCTGTTTTTT. This codes for CASSFFGGNTGELFF.

The chain employs TRBV5-6 and TRBJ1-1, with 8 bases aligning to TRBD1. CDR3 length equals 16 residues. Unmatched junction bases numbered 6, after V lost 0 bases and J lost 2 bases. Germline loops: CDR1 SGHDT, CDR2 YYEEEE. The DNA of the CDR3 is TGTGCCAGCAGCTTGGCCGCCGACAGGGGTAACACTGAAGCTTTCTTT. Translated: CASSLAADRGNTEAFF.

The J gene is TRBJ1-1, the V gene TRBV5-6, with D possibly matching TRBD1 (5 bases). The CDR3 runs to 12 residues. The V end lost 2 bases, the J end lost 7 bases, and 9 bases lay between the germline ends. Germline loops: CDR1 SGHDT, CDR2 YYEEEE. The CDR3 protein is CASSFRRGEAFF. The CDR3, as DNA: TGTGCCAGCAGCTTTCGAAGGGGTGAAGCTTTCTTT.

This chain joins TRBV28 and TRBJ2-1; 10 nucleotides match TRBD1. CDR1 and CDR2 (germline): MDHEN, SYDVKM. Trimming at V came to 5 bases and at J to 9 bases, leaving 10 bases not matched to a gene. CDR3 length: 15 residues. CDR3 protein: CASSKAGQGMGEQFF. The CDR3 region has the DNA TGTGCCAGCAGTAAGGCGGGACAGGGGATGGGTGAGCAGTTCTTC.